This T cell receptor beta chain comes out of a study of CD8 T cells in ankylosing spondylitis. Study results and limitations: Blood from ankylosing spondylitis patients appeared to carry a characteristic roughly 8-variant TCR beta motif. Some motif variants were previously reported in reactive arthritis synovial fluid and blood.

Points on this clonotype: The target antigen is unknown.

One entry per CDR3 protein results from TCRdb running MiXCR on the 5' RACE reads. Here the sample spans over 600,000 distinct CDR3 sequences, 19% being singletons. Germline CDR1 and CDR2: SGHKS and YYEKEE (reference sequence). V lost 4 bases and J lost 13; bases outside the gene matches: 15. The CDR3 has 16 residues. The chain is built from TRBV5-5 and TRBJ1-6; 9 nucleotides match TRBD1. This sequence originates from a male donor with ankylosing spondylitis. Sample: blood, either unsorted or a sorted T cell fraction (not recorded which). CDR3 region: CASSRTGEIRALPLHF. The CDR3 nucleotides are TGTGCCAGCAGCAGGACAGGGGAGATACGAGCGCTTCCCCTCCACTTT.